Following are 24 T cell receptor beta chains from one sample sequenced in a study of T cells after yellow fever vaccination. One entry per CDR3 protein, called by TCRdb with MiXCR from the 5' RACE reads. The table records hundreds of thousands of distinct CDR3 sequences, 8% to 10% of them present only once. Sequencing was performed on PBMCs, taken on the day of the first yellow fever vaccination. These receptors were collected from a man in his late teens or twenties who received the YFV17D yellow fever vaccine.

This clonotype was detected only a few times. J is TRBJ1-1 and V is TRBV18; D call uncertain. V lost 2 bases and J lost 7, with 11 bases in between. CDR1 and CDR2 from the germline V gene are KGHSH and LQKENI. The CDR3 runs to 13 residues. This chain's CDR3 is CASSPVNDGEAFF. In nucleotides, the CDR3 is TGTGCCAGCTCACCAGTTAACGACGGTGAAGCTTTCTTT.

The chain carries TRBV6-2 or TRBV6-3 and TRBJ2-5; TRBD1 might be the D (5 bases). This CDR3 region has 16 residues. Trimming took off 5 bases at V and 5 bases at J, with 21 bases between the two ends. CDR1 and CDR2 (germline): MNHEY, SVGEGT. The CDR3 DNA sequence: TGTGCCAGCAGTCCCTGGAATACCAGGGTATTCGAGACCCAGTACTTC. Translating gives CASSPWNTRVFETQYF.

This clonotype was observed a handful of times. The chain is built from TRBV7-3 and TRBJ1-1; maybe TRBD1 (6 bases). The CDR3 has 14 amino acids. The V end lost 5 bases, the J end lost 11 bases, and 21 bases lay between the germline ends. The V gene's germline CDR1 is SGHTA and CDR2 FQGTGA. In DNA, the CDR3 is TGTGCCAGCAGCCCAGGGGCCGCTACAGGGTTTGCTTTCTTT. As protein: CASSPGAATGFAFF. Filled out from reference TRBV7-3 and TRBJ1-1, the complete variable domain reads GAGVSQTPSNKVTEKGKYVELRCDPISGHTALYWYRQSLGQGPEFLIYFQGTGAADDSGLPNDRFFAVRPEGSVSTLKIQRTERGDSAVYLCASSPGAATGFAFFGQGTRLTVV.

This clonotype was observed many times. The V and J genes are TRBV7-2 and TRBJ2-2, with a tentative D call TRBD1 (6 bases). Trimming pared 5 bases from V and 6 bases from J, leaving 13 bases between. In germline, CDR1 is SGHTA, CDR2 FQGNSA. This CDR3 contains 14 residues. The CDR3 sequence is CASSPDSRAGELFF. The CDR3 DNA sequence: TGTGCCAGCAGCCCGGACAGTAGGGCCGGGGAGCTGTTTTTT. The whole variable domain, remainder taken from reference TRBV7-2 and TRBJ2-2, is GAGVSQSPSNKVTEKGKDVELRCDPISGHTALYWYRQSLGQGLEFLIYFQGNSAPDKSGLPSDRFSAERTGGSVSTLTIQRTQQEDSAVYLCASSPDSRAGELFFGEGSRLTVL.

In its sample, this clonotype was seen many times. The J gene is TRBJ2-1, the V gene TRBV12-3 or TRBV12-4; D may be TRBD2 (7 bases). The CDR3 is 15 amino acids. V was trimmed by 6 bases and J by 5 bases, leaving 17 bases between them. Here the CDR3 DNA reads TGTGCCAGCAGATCGCTGGGGGGGCCGAACAATGAGCAGTTCTTC. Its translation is CASRSLGGPNNEQFF.

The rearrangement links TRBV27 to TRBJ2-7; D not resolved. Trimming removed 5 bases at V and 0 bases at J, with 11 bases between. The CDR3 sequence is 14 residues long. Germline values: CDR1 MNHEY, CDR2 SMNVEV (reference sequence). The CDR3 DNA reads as TGTGCCAGCAGTCTTCAACAGAGCTCCTACGAGCAGTACTTC. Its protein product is CASSLQQSSYEQYF.

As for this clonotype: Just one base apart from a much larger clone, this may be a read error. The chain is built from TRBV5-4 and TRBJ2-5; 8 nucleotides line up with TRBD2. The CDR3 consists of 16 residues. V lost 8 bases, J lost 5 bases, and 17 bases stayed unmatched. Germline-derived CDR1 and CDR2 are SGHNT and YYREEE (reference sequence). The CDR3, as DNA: TGTGCCAGAAGCCCCCGGGGGGGGCAAAGCAGGGAGACCCAGTACTTC. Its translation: CARSPRGGQSRETQYF. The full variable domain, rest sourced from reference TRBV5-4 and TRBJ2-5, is ETGVTQSPTHLIKTRGQQVTLRCSSQSGHNTVSWYQQALGQGPQFIFQYYREEENGRGNFPPRFSGLQFPNYSSELNVNALELDDSALYLCARSPRGGQSRETQYFGPGTRLLVL.

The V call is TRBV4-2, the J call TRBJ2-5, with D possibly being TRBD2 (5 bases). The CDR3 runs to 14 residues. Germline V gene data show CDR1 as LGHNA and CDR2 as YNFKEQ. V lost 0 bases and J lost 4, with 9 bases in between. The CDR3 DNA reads TGTGCCAGCAGCCAAGAGGTACTAGGAGAGACCCAGTACTTC. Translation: CASSQEVLGETQYF.

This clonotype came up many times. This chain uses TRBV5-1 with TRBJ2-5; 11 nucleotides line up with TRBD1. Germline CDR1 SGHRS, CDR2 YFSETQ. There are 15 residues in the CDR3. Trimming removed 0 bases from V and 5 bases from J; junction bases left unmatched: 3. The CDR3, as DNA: TGCGCCAGCAGCTTGGGGACAGGGGGCTTGGAGACCCAGTACTTC. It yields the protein CASSLGTGGLETQYF.

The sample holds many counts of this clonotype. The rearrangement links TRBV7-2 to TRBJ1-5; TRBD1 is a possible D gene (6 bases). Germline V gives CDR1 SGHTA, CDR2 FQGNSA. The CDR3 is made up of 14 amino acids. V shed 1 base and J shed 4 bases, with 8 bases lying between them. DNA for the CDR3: TGTGCCAGCAGCTTAGAAACAGGGAATCAGCCCCAGCATTTT. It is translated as CASSLETGNQPQHF.

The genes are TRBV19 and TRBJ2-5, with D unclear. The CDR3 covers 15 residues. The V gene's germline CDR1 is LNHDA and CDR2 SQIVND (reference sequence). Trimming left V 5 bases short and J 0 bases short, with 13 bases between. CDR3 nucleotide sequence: TGTGCCAGTAGTGAACTGGGAAACAACCAAGAGACCCAGTACTTC. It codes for CASSELGNNQETQYF.

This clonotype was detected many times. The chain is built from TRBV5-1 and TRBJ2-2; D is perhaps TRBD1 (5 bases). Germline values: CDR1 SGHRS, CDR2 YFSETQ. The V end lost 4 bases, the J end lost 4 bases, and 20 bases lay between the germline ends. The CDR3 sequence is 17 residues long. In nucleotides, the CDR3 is TGCGCCAGCAGCCAAACCGTAGGGGCGCGGATCACCGGGGAGCTGTTTTTT. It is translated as CASSQTVGARITGELFF.

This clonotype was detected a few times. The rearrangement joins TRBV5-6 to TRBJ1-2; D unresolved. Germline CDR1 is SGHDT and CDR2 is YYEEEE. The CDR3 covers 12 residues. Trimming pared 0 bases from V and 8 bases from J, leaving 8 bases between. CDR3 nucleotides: TGTGCCAGCAGCTTGGGGGTTGGAGGCTACACCTTC. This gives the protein CASSLGVGGYTF.

CDR3 loop: CSASIQDRNSPLHF. The CDR3 region has the DNA TGCAGTGCTAGTATCCAGGACCGCAATTCACCCCTCCACTTT. This sequence joins TRBV20-1 and TRBJ1-6; D is uncertain. Germline V gene sequence: CDR1 DFQATT, CDR2 SNEGSKA (reference sequence). V lost 3 bases and J lost 7, with 13 bases in between. This CDR3 spans 14 amino acids.

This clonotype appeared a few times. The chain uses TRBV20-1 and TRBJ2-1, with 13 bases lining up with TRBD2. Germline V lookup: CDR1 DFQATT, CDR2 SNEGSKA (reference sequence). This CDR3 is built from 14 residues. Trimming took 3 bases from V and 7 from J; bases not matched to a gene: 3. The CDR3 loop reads CSARGLAGRNEQFF. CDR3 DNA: TGCAGTGCTAGGGGACTAGCGGGGAGAAATGAGCAGTTCTTC.

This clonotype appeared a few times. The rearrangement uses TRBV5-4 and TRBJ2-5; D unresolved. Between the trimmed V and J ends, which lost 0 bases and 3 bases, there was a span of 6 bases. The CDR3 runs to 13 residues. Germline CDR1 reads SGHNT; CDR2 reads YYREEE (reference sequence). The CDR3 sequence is CASSLVEEETQYF. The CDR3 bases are TGTGCCAGCAGCTTGGTTGAAGAAGAGACCCAGTACTTC. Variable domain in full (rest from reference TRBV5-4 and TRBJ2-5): ETGVTQSPTHLIKTRGQQVTLRCSSQSGHNTVSWYQQALGQGPQFIFQYYREEENGRGNFPPRFSGLQFPNYSSELNVNALELDDSALYLCASSLVEEETQYFGPGTRLLVL.

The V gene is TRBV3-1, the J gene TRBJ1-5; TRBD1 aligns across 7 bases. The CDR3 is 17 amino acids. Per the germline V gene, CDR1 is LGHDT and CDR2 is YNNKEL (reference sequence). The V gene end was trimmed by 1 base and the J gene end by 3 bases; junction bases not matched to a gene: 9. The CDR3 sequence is CASSQGLTGRANQPQHF. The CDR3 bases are TGTGCCAGCAGCCAAGGATTGACAGGGAGGGCCAATCAGCCCCAGCATTTT.

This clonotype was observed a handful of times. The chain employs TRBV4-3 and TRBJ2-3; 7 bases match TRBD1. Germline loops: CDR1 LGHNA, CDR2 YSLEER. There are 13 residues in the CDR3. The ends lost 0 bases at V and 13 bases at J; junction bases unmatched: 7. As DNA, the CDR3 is TGCGCCAGCAGCCAAGAACGACAGGGATCGGAGTATTTT. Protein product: CASSQERQGSEYF.

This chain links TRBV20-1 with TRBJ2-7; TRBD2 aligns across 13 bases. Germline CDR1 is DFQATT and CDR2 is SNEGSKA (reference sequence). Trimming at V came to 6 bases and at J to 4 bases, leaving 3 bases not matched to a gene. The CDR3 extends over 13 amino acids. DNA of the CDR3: TGCAGTGCACGGACTAGCGGGGGTTACGAGCAGTACTTC. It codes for CSARTSGGYEQYF.

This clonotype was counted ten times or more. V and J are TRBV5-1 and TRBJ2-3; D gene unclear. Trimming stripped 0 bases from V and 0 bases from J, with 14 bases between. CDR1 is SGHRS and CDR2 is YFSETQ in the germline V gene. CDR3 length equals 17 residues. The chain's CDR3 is CASSLASGLVSTDTQYF. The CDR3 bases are TGCGCCAGCAGCTTGGCCAGTGGCCTAGTTAGCACAGATACGCAGTATTTT.

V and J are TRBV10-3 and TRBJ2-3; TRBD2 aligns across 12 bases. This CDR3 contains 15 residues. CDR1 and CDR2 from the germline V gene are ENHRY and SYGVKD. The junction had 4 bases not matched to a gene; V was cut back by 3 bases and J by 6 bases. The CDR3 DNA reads TGTGCCATCAGTGAACTAGCGGGGGGCGGGGATACGCAGTATTTT. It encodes CAISELAGGGDTQYF.

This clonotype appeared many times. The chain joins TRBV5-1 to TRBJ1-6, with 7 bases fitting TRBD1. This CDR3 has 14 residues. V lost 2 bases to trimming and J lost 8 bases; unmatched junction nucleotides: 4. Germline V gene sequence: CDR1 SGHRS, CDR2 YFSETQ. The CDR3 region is CASSFGQVDSPLHF. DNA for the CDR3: TGCGCCAGCAGCTTTGGACAGGTTGATTCACCCCTCCACTTT. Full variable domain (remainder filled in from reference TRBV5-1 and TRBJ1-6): KAGVTQTPRYLIKTRGQQVTLSCSPISGHRSVSWYQQTPGQGLQFLFEYFSETQRNKGNFPGRFSGRQFSNSRSEMNVSTLELGDSALYLCASSFGQVDSPLHFGNGTRLTVT.

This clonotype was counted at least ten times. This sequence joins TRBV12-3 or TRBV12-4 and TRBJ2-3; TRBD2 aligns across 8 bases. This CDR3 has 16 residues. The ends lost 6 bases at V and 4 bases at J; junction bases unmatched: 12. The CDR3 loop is CASSPWGSGASDTQYF. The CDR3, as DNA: TGTGCCAGCAGCCCTTGGGGTAGCGGGGCCTCAGATACGCAGTATTTT.

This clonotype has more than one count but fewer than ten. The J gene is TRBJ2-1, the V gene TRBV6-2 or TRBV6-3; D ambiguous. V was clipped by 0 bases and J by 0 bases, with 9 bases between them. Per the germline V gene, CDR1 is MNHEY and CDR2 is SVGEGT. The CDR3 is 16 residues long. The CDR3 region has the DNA TGTGCCAGCAGTTACTCCACAGCTACCTCCTACAATGAGCAGTTCTTC. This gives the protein CASSYSTATSYNEQFF.